The sequence of this TCR beta chain was determined in a study of OX40 agonist ivuxolimab in advanced cancers. Regarding the study in general: The costimulatory receptor OX40 (CD134) was targeted by ivuxolimab, a fully human IgG2 agonistic monoclonal antibody. Peripheral TCRbeta sequencing was intended to test whether TCR sequence diversity was altered and clonal T-cell expansion was caused by ivuxolimab. Partial responses occurred in three dose-escalation patients, of whom one had hepatocellular carcinoma and two had cutaneous melanoma. A male proportion of almost 85% and a mean age of around 60 years, ranging from roughly 23 to 80, were recorded for the dose-escalation cohort. Of the approximately 54 dose-escalation patients, hepatocellular carcinoma was present in about 20, melanoma in around 15, renal cell carcinoma in 9 and head and neck cancer in 9. Prior anti-PD-1, anti-PD-L1 or anti-CTLA-4 therapy was permitted, and checkpoint inhibitors had been received by about 44% of dose-escalation patients. The paper reports the monotherapy dose-escalation portion (N of about 50 patients) of the phase I ivuxolimab trial. Intravenous ivuxolimab was administered to patients every 2 weeks at six dose levels: 0.01, 0.1, 0.3, 1.5, 3 and 10 mg/kg.

Study-wide findings and limitations: At doses of 0.1 to 3.0 mg/kg, clonal expansion of both CD4+ and CD8+ T cells in blood was seen between baseline and week 6. Low levels of normalized T-cell clonal expansion were also seen in some patients who did not respond. Which antigens the clonally expanded peripheral T cells were specific for was not determined. Partial responders in the 0.1-3.0 mg/kg groups had among the lowest normalized peripheral clonal expansion, especially among CD8+ T cells. After ivuxolimab, expanded clones were on average more numerous among CD8+ T cells than among CD4+ T cells.

On this clone itself: Its antigen is currently not known. No base-level quality is on record; no much larger clone is a single base apart. The identical CDR3 is also encoded by other nucleotide sequences in the sample.

Inclusive of the bounding cysteine and phenylalanine, the CDR3 is 14 residues long. The kept DNA is CDR3 alone, 42 bases in frame from the first base. Trimming removed 2 bases from V and 2 bases from J, leaving 7 bases between the germline ends. The germline V gene (reference sequence) supplies CDR1 MNHEY and CDR2 SMNVEV. Genomic DNA was extracted from sorted cells for sequencing of the TCRbeta CDR3 region. The immunoSEQ Assay was used to sequence the TCRbeta CDR3 regions. Sourced from immuneACCESS, this table was stored by TCRdb with only in-frame sequences that have V and J called. A share of the clones is absent; for the studies checked, an unresolved V gene accounts for under half, and the remainder has no known explanation. The sample table records some 57,000 clones; about 90% of these occur just once. Approximately 23% of the sample goes to the ten largest clones. The trial excluded patients who had a history of autoimmune disease or who were on systemic immunosuppression. Peripheral blood for TCR sequencing was drawn from every dose cohort at baseline, at cycle 4 day 1 and at cycle 7 day 1. The samples were taken from a phase I, first-in-human, multicenter, open-label dose-escalation trial of ivuxolimab. Adults with locally advanced or metastatic melanoma, renal cell carcinoma, hepatocellular carcinoma or head and neck squamous cell carcinoma were enrolled in the trial. Before TCR sequencing, CD4+ and CD8+ T cells were separately sorted from peripheral blood.

This receptor chain uses TRBV27 and TRBJ2-1; a weak D assignment points to TRBD2 (5 bases agree). This TCR derives from an adult with an advanced solid tumor such as melanoma, head and neck, liver or kidney cancer. This material consisted of CD4+ or CD8+ T cells sorted from blood, taken in a trial of the OX40 agonist ivuxolimab. For the CDR3, the sequence is CASSLAGAYNEQFF. At the DNA level, the sequence is TGTGCCAGCAGTTTAGCCGGGGCCTACAATGAGCAGTTCTTC.